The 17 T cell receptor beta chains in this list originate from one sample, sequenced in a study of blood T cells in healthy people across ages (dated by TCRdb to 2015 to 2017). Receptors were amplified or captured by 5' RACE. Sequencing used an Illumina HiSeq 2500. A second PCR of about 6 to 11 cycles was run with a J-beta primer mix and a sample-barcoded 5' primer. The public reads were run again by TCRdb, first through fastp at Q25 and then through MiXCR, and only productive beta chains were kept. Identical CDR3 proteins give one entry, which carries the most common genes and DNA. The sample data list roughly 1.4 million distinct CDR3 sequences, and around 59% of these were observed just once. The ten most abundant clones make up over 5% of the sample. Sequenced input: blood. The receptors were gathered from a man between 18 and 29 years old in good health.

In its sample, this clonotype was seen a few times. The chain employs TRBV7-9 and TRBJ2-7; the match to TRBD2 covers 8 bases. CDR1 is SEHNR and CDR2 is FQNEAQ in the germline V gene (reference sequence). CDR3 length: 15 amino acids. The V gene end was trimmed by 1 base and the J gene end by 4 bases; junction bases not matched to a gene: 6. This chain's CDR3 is CASSLVASGQYEQYF. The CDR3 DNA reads TGTGCCAGCAGCTTAGTGGCTAGCGGGCAGTACGAGCAGTACTTC.

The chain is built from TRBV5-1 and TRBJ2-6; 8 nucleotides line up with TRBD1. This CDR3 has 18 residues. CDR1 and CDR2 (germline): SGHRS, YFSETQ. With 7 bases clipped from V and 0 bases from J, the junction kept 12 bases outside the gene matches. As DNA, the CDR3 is TGCGCCAGCCAGCCCCGGGACAGGTTCAGCTCTGGGGCCAACGTCCTGACTTTC. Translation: CASQPRDRFSSGANVLTF.

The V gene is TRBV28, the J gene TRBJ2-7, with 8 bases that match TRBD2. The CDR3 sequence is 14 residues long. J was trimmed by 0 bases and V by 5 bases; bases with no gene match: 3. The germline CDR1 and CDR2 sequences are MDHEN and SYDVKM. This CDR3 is CASSIAGSSYEQYF. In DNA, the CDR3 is TGTGCCAGCAGTATAGCGGGGAGCTCCTACGAGCAGTACTTC.

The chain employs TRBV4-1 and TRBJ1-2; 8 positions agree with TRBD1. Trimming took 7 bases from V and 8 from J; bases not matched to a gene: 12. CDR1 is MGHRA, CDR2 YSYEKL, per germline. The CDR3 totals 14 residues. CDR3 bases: TGCGCCAGCACCACCGTCCCGGGACAGGCGGGCTACACCTTC. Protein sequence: CASTTVPGQAGYTF.

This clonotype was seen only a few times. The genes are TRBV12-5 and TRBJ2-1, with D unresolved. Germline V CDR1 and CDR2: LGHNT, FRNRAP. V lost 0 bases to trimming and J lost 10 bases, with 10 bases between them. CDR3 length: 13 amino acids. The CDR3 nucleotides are TGTGCTAGTGGTTTGGTAAATGGTTACGAGCAGTTCTTC. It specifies CASGLVNGYEQFF.

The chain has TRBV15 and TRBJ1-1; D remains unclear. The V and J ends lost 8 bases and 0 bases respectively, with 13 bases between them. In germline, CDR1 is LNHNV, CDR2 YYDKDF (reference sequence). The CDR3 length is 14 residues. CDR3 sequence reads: CATLKSGLNTEAFF. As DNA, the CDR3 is TGTGCCACCCTAAAATCAGGTTTGAACACTGAAGCTTTCTTT.

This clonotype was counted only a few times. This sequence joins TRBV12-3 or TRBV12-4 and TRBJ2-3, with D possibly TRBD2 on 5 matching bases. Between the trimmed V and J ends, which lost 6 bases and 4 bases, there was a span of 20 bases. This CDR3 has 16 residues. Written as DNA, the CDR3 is TGTGCCAGCAGCACTAGGACCTTCCGGATCCCAGATACGCAGTATTTT. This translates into CASSTRTFRIPDTQYF.

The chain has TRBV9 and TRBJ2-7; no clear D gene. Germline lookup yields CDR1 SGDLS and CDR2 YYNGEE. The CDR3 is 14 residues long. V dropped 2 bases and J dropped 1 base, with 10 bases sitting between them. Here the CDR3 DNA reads TGTGCCAGCAGCGTGTTTGGCAGTTCCTACGAGCAGTACTTC. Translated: CASSVFGSSYEQYF.

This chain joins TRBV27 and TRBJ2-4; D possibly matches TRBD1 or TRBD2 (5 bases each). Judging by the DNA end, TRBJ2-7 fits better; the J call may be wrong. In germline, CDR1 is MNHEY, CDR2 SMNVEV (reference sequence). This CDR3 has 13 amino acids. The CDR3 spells CASSVVGVREQYF. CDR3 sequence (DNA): TGTGCCAGCAGTGTAGTGGGGGTTCGCGAGCAGTACTTC.

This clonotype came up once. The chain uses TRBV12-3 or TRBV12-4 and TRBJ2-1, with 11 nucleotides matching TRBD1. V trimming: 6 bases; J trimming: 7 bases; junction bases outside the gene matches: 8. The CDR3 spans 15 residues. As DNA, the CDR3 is TGTGCCAGCAGATTGGACAGGGGGCCTGGGAATGAGCAGTTCTTC. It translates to CASRLDRGPGNEQFF.

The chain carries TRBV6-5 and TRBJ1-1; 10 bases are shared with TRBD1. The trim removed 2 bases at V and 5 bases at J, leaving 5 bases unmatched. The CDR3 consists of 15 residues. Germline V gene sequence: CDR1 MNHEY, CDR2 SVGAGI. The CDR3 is CASSYRDRGPTEAFF. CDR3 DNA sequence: TGTGCCAGCAGTTACCGAGACAGGGGGCCTACTGAAGCTTTCTTT.

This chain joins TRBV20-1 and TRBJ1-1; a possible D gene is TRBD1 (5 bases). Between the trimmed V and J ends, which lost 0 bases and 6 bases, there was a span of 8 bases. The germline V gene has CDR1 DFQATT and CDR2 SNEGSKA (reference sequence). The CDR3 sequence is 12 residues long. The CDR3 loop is CSARDSGPEAFF. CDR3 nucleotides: TGCAGTGCTAGAGACTCAGGGCCTGAAGCTTTCTTT.

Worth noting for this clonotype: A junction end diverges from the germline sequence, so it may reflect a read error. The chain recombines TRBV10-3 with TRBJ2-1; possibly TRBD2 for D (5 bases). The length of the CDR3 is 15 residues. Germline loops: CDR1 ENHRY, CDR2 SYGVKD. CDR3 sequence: CASSGLYNFPNEQFF. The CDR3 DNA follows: TGTGCCAGCAGTGGACTCTACAATTTTCCTAATGAGCAGTTCTTC.

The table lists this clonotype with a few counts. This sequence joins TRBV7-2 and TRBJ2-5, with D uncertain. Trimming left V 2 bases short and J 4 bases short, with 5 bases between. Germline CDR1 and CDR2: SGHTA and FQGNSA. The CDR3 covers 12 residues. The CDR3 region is CASSLQAETQYF. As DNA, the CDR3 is TGTGCCAGCAGCTTACAAGCAGAGACCCAGTACTTC.

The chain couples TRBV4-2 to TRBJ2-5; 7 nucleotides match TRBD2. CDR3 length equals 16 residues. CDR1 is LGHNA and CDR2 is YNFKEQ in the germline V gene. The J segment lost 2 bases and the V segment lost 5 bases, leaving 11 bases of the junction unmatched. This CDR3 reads CASSYGGLKVQETQYF. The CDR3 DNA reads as TGTGCCAGCAGCTACGGGGGGTTGAAGGTGCAAGAGACCCAGTACTTC.

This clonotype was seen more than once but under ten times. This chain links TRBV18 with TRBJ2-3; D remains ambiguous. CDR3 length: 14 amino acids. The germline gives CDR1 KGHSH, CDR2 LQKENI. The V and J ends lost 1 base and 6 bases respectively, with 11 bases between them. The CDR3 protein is CASSPRSLSDTQYF. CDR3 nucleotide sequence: TGTGCCAGCTCACCACGGAGCTTATCGGATACGCAGTATTTT.

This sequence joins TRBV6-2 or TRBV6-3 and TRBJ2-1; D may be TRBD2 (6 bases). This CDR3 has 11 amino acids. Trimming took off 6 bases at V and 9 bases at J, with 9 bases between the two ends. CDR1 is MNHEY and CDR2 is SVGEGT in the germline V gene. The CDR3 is CASRNGGEQFF. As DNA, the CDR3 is TGTGCCAGCAGAAACGGGGGTGAGCAGTTCTTC.